Shown below are 22 T cell receptor beta chains from a single sample sequenced in a study of CD8+ T cells in alopecia areata. Sequencing relied on a cDNA template that was reverse transcribed from extracted RNA. Libraries were prepared by immunoSEQ multiplex PCR; TCRdb keeps only in-frame clonotypes and omits some of them. The sample has about 190,000 clones; roughly three fifths are singletons. Treatment described: oral pan-JAK inhibitor, 5-10 mg twice daily. The starting material was CD4+ T cells sorted from blood, obtained at week 4, from a patient treated with tofacitinib. These receptors were obtained from a human donor with alopecia areata.

CDR3 nucleotides: TGTGCCAGCAGCGTATACGTAAGCTCCTACGAGCAGTACTTC. It codes for CASSVYVSSYEQYF. The gene calls are TRBV9 and TRBJ2-7; D remains unclear. The CDR3 consists of 14 residues. Trimming removed 1 base from V and 0 bases from J, with 8 bases in between. In germline, CDR1 is SGDLS, CDR2 YYNGEE. Full variable domain (outside the CDR3, taken from reference TRBV9 and TRBJ2-7): DSGVTQTPKHLITATGQRVTLRCSPRSGDLSVYWYQQSLDQGLQFLIQYYNGEERAKGNILERFSAQQFPDLHSELNLSSLELGDSALYFCASSVYVSSYEQYFGPGTRLTVT.

The rearrangement links TRBV7-6 to TRBJ2-5, with D maybe TRBD1 (6 bases). The V gene's germline CDR1 is SGHVS and CDR2 FNYEAQ. The V end was cut by 0 bases, the J end by 4 bases, with 12 bases between. The CDR3 contains 15 residues. The CDR3 DNA sequence: TGTGCCAGCAGCTTAGCGTTTACAGGGAGAGAGACCCAGTACTTC. Translated, it gives CASSLAFTGRETQYF.

The chain joins TRBV15 to TRBJ2-3, with 13 nucleotides matching TRBD2. There are 19 residues in the CDR3. CDR1 is LNHNV and CDR2 is YYDKDF in the germline V gene (reference sequence). The V and J ends lost 1 base and 2 bases, in that order; junction bases with no gene match: 9. Written as DNA, the CDR3 is TGTGCCACCAGCAGAGGGGGACTAGCGGGACAAGCCTTCACAGATACGCAGTATTTT. Residues: CATSRGGLAGQAFTDTQYF. The full variable domain, its missing parts supplied by reference TRBV15 and TRBJ2-3, is DAMVIQNPRYQVTQFGKPVTLSCSQTLNHNVMYWYQQKSSQAPKLLFHYYDKDFNNEADTPDNFQSRRPNTSFCFLDIRSPGLGDTAMYLCATSRGGLAGQAFTDTQYFGPGTRLTVL.

The chain links TRBV7-2 to TRBJ1-5; D remains ambiguous. The CDR3 contains 12 residues. V was shortened by 5 bases and J by 4 bases, with 6 bases between the two germline ends. The V gene's germline CDR1 is SGHTA and CDR2 FQGNSA. CDR3 residues: CASSPVNQPQHF. The CDR3 DNA reads as TGTGCCAGCAGCCCCGTGAATCAGCCCCAGCATTTT.

The V call is TRBV11-2, the J call TRBJ1-2; D might be TRBD1 (6 bases). V lost 5 bases and J 6 bases, leaving 10 bases between the germline ends. The CDR3 contains 12 residues. CDR1 is SGHAT, CDR2 FQNNGV, per germline. CDR3 coding DNA: TGTGCCAGCAGCCCCGAGGGGGATGGCTACACCTTC. Amino acids: CASSPEGDGYTF. Full variable domain (remainder filled in from reference TRBV11-2 and TRBJ1-2): EAGVAQSPRYKIIEKRQSVAFWCNPISGHATLYWYQQILGQGPKLLIQFQNNGVVDDSQLPKDRFSAERLKGVDSTLKIQPAKLEDSAVYLCASSPEGDGYTFGSGTRLTVV.

This chain links TRBV29-1 with TRBJ2-1; D remains ambiguous. CDR1 and CDR2 from the germline V gene are SQVTM and ANQGSEA. The CDR3 spans 13 residues. With 2 bases removed from V and 3 bases from J, the gap between germline ends came to 8 bases. The CDR3 loop is CSVETEIYNEQFF. CDR3 DNA: TGCAGCGTTGAAACGGAGATCTACAATGAGCAGTTCTTC.

This chain links TRBV30 with TRBJ1-1; D uncertain. Trimming pared 6 bases from V and 3 bases from J, leaving 8 bases between. The CDR3 covers 11 residues. Germline V gene data show CDR1 as GTSNPN and CDR2 as SVGIG (reference sequence). The CDR3 DNA reads as TGTGCCTGCACCCAGGACACTGAAGCTTTCTTT. The encoded protein is CACTQDTEAFF.

V gene TRBV29-1 combines with J gene TRBJ2-7, with TRBD2 matching over 13 bases. CDR1 is SQVTM, CDR2 ANQGSEA, per germline. The V and J ends lost 6 bases and 6 bases, in that order; junction bases with no gene match: 5. The CDR3 runs 13 residues. The CDR3 loop reads CSVLAGGPFEQYF. Written as DNA, the CDR3 is TGCAGCGTACTAGCGGGAGGGCCGTTCGAGCAGTACTTC.

J is TRBJ2-3 and V is TRBV11-3; D ambiguous. This CDR3 contains 14 residues. CDR1 is SGHNT and CDR2 is YENEEA in the germline V gene. Trimming took off 2 bases at V and 4 bases at J, with 10 bases between the two ends. CDR3 region: CASSLSTLADTQYF. The CDR3 nucleotides read TGTGCCAGCAGCTTATCGACTTTGGCAGATACGCAGTATTTT.

Concerning this clone: In the same sample, other DNA sequences code for this CDR3. The gene calls are TRBV30 and TRBJ1-5; tentatively, D is TRBD1 (6 bases). Per the germline V gene, CDR1 is GTSNPN and CDR2 is SVGIG (reference sequence). V lost 0 bases, J lost 10 bases, and 13 bases lay in between. The CDR3 runs 13 residues. The CDR3 region has the DNA TGTGCCTGGAGTGTCTCCCCGGGACAACCCCAGCATTTT. It specifies CAWSVSPGQPQHF. Complete variable domain (other parts from reference TRBV30 and TRBJ1-5): SQTIHQWPATLVQPVGSPLSLECTVEGTSNPNLYWYRQAAGRGLQLLFYSVGIGQISSEVPQNLSASRPQDRQFILSSKKLLLSDSGFYLCAWSVSPGQPQHFGDGTRLSIL.

The chain links TRBV9 to TRBJ1-1; TRBD1 might be the D (6 bases). From germline, CDR1 is SGDLS and CDR2 YYNGEE. The CDR3 runs 13 residues. The V end lost 4 bases, the J end lost 7 bases, and 14 bases lay between the germline ends. In nucleotides, the CDR3 is TGTGCCAGCAGCCTCGCGGGAGGGGGTGAAGCTTTCTTT. Translation gives CASSLAGGGEAFF.

V gene TRBV9 combines with J gene TRBJ2-1, with 10 bases aligning to TRBD2. CDR1 SGDLS and CDR2 YYNGEE come from the germline V gene. The CDR3 spans 15 residues. V trimming: 7 bases; J trimming: 5 bases; junction bases outside the gene matches: 9. This CDR3 reads CASDLSGRADNEQFF. DNA of the CDR3: TGTGCCAGCGATTTGAGCGGGAGGGCCGACAATGAGCAGTTCTTC.

The chain is built from TRBV15 and TRBJ2-5; 7 bases are a match to TRBD1. Germline V lookup: CDR1 LNHNV, CDR2 YYDKDF (reference sequence). With V trimmed by 0 bases and J by 2 bases, 9 bases remained unmatched. The CDR3 is 17 amino acids. CDR3 sequence (DNA): TGTGCCACCAGCAGAGATCCCCCGGGACAGATTCAAGAGACCCAGTACTTC. This encodes CATSRDPPGQIQETQYF.

This chain joins TRBV30 and TRBJ2-4, with 10 nucleotides matching TRBD2. From germline, CDR1 is GTSNPN and CDR2 SVGIG (reference sequence). V lost 5 bases and J lost 3; bases outside the gene matches: 13. The CDR3 loop spans 17 amino acids. CDR3 coding DNA: TGTGCCTGGTCAGACCGTCGTAGCGGGAGGAGCAAAAACATTCAGTACTTC. Translating gives CAWSDRRSGRSKNIQYF.

The CDR3: CASSLEGNRGTQYF. The CDR3 DNA sequence: TGTGCCAGCAGCTTAGAAGGGAATCGGGGTACGCAGTATTTT. This sequence joins TRBV7-8 and TRBJ2-3, with a tentative D call TRBD2 (5 bases). CDR1 is SGHVS and CDR2 is FQNEAQ in the germline V gene. The CDR3 is 14 amino acids. Trimming cost V 1 base and J 8 bases, with 13 bases left between them.

The V gene is TRBV29-1, the J gene TRBJ1-2; no definite D call. The CDR3 sequence is 11 residues long. V was cut by 5 bases and J by 3 bases, with 7 bases left in between. Germline V gene data show CDR1 as SQVTM and CDR2 as ANQGSEA. CDR3 in amino acids: CSVLAYYGYTF. CDR3 bases: TGCAGCGTTTTGGCCTACTATGGCTACACCTTC. The complete variable domain, with remaining parts taken from reference TRBV29-1 and TRBJ1-2, reads SAVISQKPSRDICQRGTSLTIQCQVDSQVTMMFWYRQQPGQSLTLIATANQGSEATYESGFVIDKFPISRPNLTFSTLTVSNMSPEDSSIYLCSVLAYYGYTFGSGTRLTVV.

The CDR3 reads CASSLVLTSWETQYF. The CDR3 nucleotides are TGTGCCAGCAGCTTAGTGTTGACTAGCTGGGAGACCCAGTACTTC. The chain links TRBV11-2 to TRBJ2-5; TRBD2 matches 7 bases. The CDR3 is 15 amino acids. Germline values: CDR1 SGHAT, CDR2 FQNNGV. Losses at the gene ends were 1 base for V and 5 bases for J; bases not matched to a gene: 7. The full variable domain, its missing parts supplied by reference TRBV11-2 and TRBJ2-5, is EAGVAQSPRYKIIEKRQSVAFWCNPISGHATLYWYQQILGQGPKLLIQFQNNGVVDDSQLPKDRFSAERLKGVDSTLKIQPAKLEDSAVYLCASSLVLTSWETQYFGPGTRLLVL.

This clone was counted a few times. The junction departs from germline at one end; a sequencing error may be responsible. This chain uses TRBV7-7 with TRBJ2-1, with D unclear. This CDR3 has 13 residues. Germline lookup yields CDR1 SSHAT and CDR2 FNYEAQ (reference sequence). The CDR3, as DNA: TGTGCTAGCAGCTTAACGATGAACAATGAGCAGTTCTTC. Translating it yields CASSLTMNNEQFF.

The chain combines TRBV5-1 with TRBJ2-5, with 7 bases identical to TRBD2. The CDR3 spans 14 residues. CDR1 and CDR2 (germline): SGHRS, YFSETQ. J was trimmed by 7 bases and V by 0 bases; bases with no gene match: 6. CDR3 bases: TGCGCCAGCAGCTTGGAGGCGGGAGCGGCGACCCAGTACTTC. Its protein is CASSLEAGAATQYF.

This clone was seen just once. Other DNA sequences within the sample encode an identical CDR3. This chain links TRBV15 with TRBJ2-3; no clear D. Germline V lookup: CDR1 LNHNV, CDR2 YYDKDF (reference sequence). Deletions cut 0 bases from V and 6 bases from J, with 4 bases between. The CDR3 runs to 12 residues. The CDR3 protein is CATSRDRDTQYF. CDR3 sequence (DNA): TGTGCCACCAGCAGAGATCGTGATACGCAGTATTTT.

V usage is TRBV29-1 and J usage is TRBJ1-5; D unclear. The CDR3 is 14 residues long. Trimming cost V 3 bases and J 0 bases, with 9 bases left between them. Germline lookup yields CDR1 SQVTM and CDR2 ANQGSEA. The CDR3 bases are TGCAGCGTTGAGATTGGGGATAGCAATCAGCCCCAGCATTTT. Translation: CSVEIGDSNQPQHF.

The genes are TRBV5-6 and TRBJ2-5; TRBD1 might be the D (6 bases). Trimming took off 1 base at V and 2 bases at J, with 9 bases between the two ends. From germline, CDR1 is SGHDT and CDR2 YYEEEE. This CDR3 has 14 amino acids. The CDR3 sequence is CASSLKGQQETQYF. The CDR3 nucleotides are TGTGCCAGCAGCTTGAAGGGACAACAAGAGACCCAGTACTTC.